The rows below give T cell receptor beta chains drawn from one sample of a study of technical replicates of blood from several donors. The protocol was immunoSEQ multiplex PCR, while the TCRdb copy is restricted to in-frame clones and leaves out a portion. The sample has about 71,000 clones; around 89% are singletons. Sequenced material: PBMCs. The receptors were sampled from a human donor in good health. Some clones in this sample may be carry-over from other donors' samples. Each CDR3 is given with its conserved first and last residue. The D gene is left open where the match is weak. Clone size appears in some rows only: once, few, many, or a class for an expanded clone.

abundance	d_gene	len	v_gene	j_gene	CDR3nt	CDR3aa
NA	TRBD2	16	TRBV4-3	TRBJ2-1	TGCGCCAGCAGCCAAGAGACGGCGGGAGGTTACAATGAGCAGTTCTTC	CASSQETAGGYNEQFF
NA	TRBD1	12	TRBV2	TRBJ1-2	TGTGCCAGCCGACAGGGGGTGGAAGGCTACACCTTC	CASRQGVEGYTF
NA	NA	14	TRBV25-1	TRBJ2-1	TGTGCCAGCAGTGAAGCAGGCCGCTGGAATGAGCAGTTCTTC	CASSEAGRWNEQFF
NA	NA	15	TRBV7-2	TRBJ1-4	TGTGCCAGCAGTCCGGTCATCACAACTAATGAAAAACTGTTTTTT	CASSPVITTNEKLFF
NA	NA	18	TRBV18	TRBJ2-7	TGTGCCAGCTCACCACCGGAGGAGCTAGCCCTTAGCTCCTACGAGCAGTACTTC	CASSPPEELALSSYEQYF
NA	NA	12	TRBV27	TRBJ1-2	TGTGCCAGCAGTTTAGCGGGCTATGGCTACACCTTC	CASSLAGYGYTF
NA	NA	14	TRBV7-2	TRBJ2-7	TGTGCCAGCAGCTTTCGGGACATCTCCTACGAGCAGTACTTC	CASSFRDISYEQYF
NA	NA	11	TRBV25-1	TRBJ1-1	TGTGCCAGCAGCGGGGGCACTGAAGCTTTCTTT	CASSGGTEAFF
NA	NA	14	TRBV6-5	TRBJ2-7	TGTGCCAGCACCACTTCCTGGGGAGAATACGAGCAGTACTTC	CASTTSWGEYEQYF
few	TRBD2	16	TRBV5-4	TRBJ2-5	TGTGCCAGCAGTACGCCCGGGGGAGCGGGATATGAGACCCAGTACTTC	CASSTPGGAGYETQYF
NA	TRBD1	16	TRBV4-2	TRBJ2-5	TGTGCCAGCAGCCAAGAATATACAGGGGGCCGAGAGACCCAGTACTTC	CASSQEYTGGRETQYF
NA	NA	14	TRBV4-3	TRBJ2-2	TGCGCCAGCAGCCAACAGTGGCGGCCCGGGGAGCTGTTTTTT	CASSQQWRPGELFF
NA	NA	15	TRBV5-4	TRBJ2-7	TGTGCCAGCAGCACCCCCGGCGGAGGTTCCTACGAGCAGTACTTC	CASSTPGGGSYEQYF
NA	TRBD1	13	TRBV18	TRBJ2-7	TGTGCCAGCTCACCTCAGGACAGGGGCGAGCAGTACTTC	CASSPQDRGEQYF
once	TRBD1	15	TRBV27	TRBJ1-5	TGTGCCAGCAGCCAGACAGGGGGCTTACAGCAGCCCCAGCATTTT	CASSQTGGLQQPQHF
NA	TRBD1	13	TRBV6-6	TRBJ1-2	TGTGCCAGCAGCCGAACAGGGGAAGGTGGCTACACCTTC	CASSRTGEGGYTF
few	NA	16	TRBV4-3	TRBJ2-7	TGCGCCAGCAGCCAAGATCCCCAGACAGTCTCCTACGAGCAGTACTTC	CASSQDPQTVSYEQYF
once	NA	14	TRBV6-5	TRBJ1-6	TGTGCCAGCAGTCGGGATGCCTATAATTCACCCCTCCACTTT	CASSRDAYNSPLHF
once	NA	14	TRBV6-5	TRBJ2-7	TGTGCCAGCAGAGCCCGGACAGATTCCTACGAGCAGTACTTC	CASRARTDSYEQYF
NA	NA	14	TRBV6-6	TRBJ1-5	TGTGCCAGCACTCCATCCGGGAGCAATCAGCCCCAGCATTTT	CASTPSGSNQPQHF
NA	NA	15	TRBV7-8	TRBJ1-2	TGTGCCAGCAGCCTCTGGACAAATTCTAACTATGGCTACACCTTC	CASSLWTNSNYGYTF
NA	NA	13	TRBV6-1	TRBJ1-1	TGTGCCAGCAGTCCCGGGCAGGGCATAGAAGCTTTCTTT	CASSPGQGIEAFF
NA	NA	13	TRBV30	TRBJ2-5	TGTGCCTGGGGCGGAGGGGGCCTGGAGACCCAGTACTTC	CAWGGGGLETQYF
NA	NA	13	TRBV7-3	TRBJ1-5	TGTGCCAGCAGTCGCGGCCCTGATCAGCCCCAGCATTTT	CASSRGPDQPQHF
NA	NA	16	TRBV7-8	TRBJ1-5	TGTGCCAGCAGCTTAGATTCGGGGGGGGGCAGTCAGCCCCAGCATTTT	CASSLDSGGGSQPQHF
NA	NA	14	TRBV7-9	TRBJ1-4	TGTGCCAGCAGCCCAGAGACAGTCATCGGAAAACTGTTTTTT	CASSPETVIGKLFF
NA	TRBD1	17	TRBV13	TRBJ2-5	TGTGCCAGCAGCTTAGGACGACAGGGGGCACTCATAGAGACCCAGTACTTC	CASSLGRQGALIETQYF
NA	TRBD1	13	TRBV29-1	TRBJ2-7	TGCAGCGTGGGGACAGGGAGATCCTACGAGCAGTACTTC	CSVGTGRSYEQYF
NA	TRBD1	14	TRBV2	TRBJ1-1	TGTGCCAGCAGTGGGGCAGGGGGCGATAATGAAGCTTTCTTT	CASSGAGGDNEAFF
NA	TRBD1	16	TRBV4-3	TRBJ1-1	TGCGCCAGCAGCCGAAGGACAGGAGCGCTGAACACTGAAGCTTTCTTT	CASSRRTGALNTEAFF